Listed below are T cell receptor beta chains from one sample, sequenced in a study of OX40 agonist ivuxolimab in advanced cancers. Clones were read by immunoSEQ multiplex PCR, and TCRdb kept only the in-frame ones, dropping some. The table records around 39,000 clones, 65% to 80% of them present only once. The sequenced sample was CD4+ or CD8+ T cells sorted from blood, obtained in a trial of the OX40 agonist ivuxolimab. The receptor set was obtained from an adult with an advanced solid tumor such as melanoma, head and neck, liver or kidney cancer. Each CDR3 is given with its conserved first and last residue. A D gene is named only where the DNA matches it firmly. Not every row has a clone size; where given, it reads once, few, many or a size class.

V,D,J,size,CDR3,DNA
TRBV5-1,.,TRBJ2-3,.,CASSSTDTQYF,TGCGCCAGCAGCTCTACAGATACGCAGTATTTT
TRBV27,TRBD2,TRBJ2-7,.,CASRLSGLAGLKRYEQYF,TGTGCCAGCAGGTTATCGGGACTAGCGGGGCTGAAAAGGTACGAGCAGTACTTC
TRBV5-1,TRBD1,TRBJ1-4,.,CASSTDGQGRGEKLFF,TGCGCCAGCAGCACCGACGGACAGGGCAGAGGTGAAAAACTGTTTTTT
TRBV4-1,.,TRBJ1-1,.,CASSQGQGSGTEAFF,TGCGCCAGCAGCCAAGGTCAGGGGAGCGGAACTGAAGCTTTCTTT
TRBV15,.,TRBJ1-5,once,CATSRQGRSNQPQHF,TGTGCCACCAGCAGACAGGGGAGGAGCAATCAGCCCCAGCATTTT
TRBV4-1,.,TRBJ2-7,.,CASSQDPPSESSYEQYF,TGCGCCAGCAGCCAAGATCCCCCCAGCGAGAGCTCCTACGAGCAGTACTTC
TRBV7-9,.,TRBJ2-1,.,CASSLAGGSNGEQFF,TGTGCCAGCAGCTTAGCGGGCGGGTCGAATGGTGAGCAGTTCTTC
TRBV5-1,.,TRBJ1-5,.,CASSLASHQPQHF,TGCGCCAGCAGCTTGGCTTCACACCAGCCCCAGCATTTT
TRBV5-8,.,TRBJ1-2,.,CASSSDPGTRGYTF,TGTGCCAGCAGCTCAGACCCCGGGACGAGAGGCTACACCTTC
TRBV11-1,.,TRBJ2-5,.,CASSSGETQYF,TGTGCCAGCAGCTCCGGAGAGACCCAGTACTTC
TRBV12-5,.,TRBJ2-3,.,CASGPPRDTDTQYF,TGTGCTTCGGGGCCCCCGAGGGACACAGATACGCAGTATTTT
TRBV7-8,.,TRBJ2-3,once,CASSSLQGGKTDTQYF,TGTGCCAGCAGCTCCCTACAGGGAGGGAAAACAGATACGCAGTATTTT
TRBV5-1,.,TRBJ1-1,.,CASSLDGTNTEAFF,TGCGCCAGCAGCTTGGACGGAACGAACACTGAAGCTTTCTTT
TRBV5-6,.,TRBJ2-5,once,CASSTLRAMMSETQYF,TGTGCCAGCAGCACCCTCCGGGCCATGATGTCGGAGACCCAGTACTTC
TRBV7-9,.,TRBJ2-3,.,CASSLVAGTDTQYF,TGTGCCAGCAGCTTAGTAGCGGGCACAGATACGCAGTATTTT
TRBV6-6,TRBD2,TRBJ2-2,.,CASSTPREVGTGELFF,TGTGCCAGCAGCACGCCGCGGGAGGTGGGAACCGGGGAGCTGTTTTTT
TRBV30,TRBD1,TRBJ1-6,few,CARTSRTGINSPLHF,TGTGCCCGAACAAGCCGGACAGGGATCAATTCACCCCTCCACTTT
TRBV18,.,TRBJ1-1,.,CASSPPQGGNTEAFF,TGTGCCAGCTCACCACCGCAGGGAGGGAACACTGAAGCTTTCTTT
TRBV27,TRBD1,TRBJ1-1,.,CASSPGQGWTEAFF,TGTGCCAGCAGCCCCGGACAGGGCTGGACTGAAGCTTTCTTT
TRBV7-6,.,TRBJ2-7,medium-sized,CASSSSRVEQYF,TGTGCCAGCAGCTCAAGCAGGGTCGAGCAGTACTTC
TRBV19,.,TRBJ1-2,.,CASSIGRGDYGYTF,TGTGCCAGTAGTATAGGTAGGGGGGACTATGGCTACACCTTC
TRBV4-1,TRBD1,TRBJ2-7,.,CASSVGQAYEQYF,TGCGCCAGCAGCGTTGGACAGGCCTACGAGCAGTACTTC
TRBV6-5,.,TRBJ1-3,.,CASSTLGGGNTIYF,TGTGCCAGCAGTACCTTAGGAGGGGGAAACACCATATATTTT
TRBV27,TRBD1,TRBJ1-2,.,CASTDRGTNYGYTF,TGTGCCAGCACCGACAGGGGTACTAACTATGGCTACACCTTC
TRBV27,.,TRBJ2-7,.,CASSLLYKPYEQYF,TGTGCCAGCAGTCTCCTCTACAAGCCCTACGAGCAGTACTTC
TRBV9,TRBD1,TRBJ1-2,.,CASSAPRQGADYGYTF,TGTGCCAGCAGCGCTCCCCGACAGGGGGCCGACTATGGCTACACCTTC
TRBV2,TRBD1,TRBJ2-5,.,CASSENLVGQGMQETQYF,TGTGCCAGCAGTGAAAATCTCGTTGGACAGGGGATGCAAGAGACCCAGTACTTC
TRBV6-1,.,TRBJ1-5,few,CASSGSWDQPQHF,TGTGCCAGCAGTGGTTCGTGGGATCAGCCCCAGCATTTT
TRBV6-5,.,TRBJ1-1,.,CASTLTNYMNTEAFF,TGTGCCAGCACACTGACAAATTATATGAACACTGAAGCTTTCTTT
TRBV5-1,.,TRBJ2-1,.,CASSSGGYNEQFF,TGCGCCAGCAGCTCCGGGGGCTACAATGAGCAGTTCTTC
TRBV7-8,.,TRBJ1-1,.,CASSLQVTGPEAFF,TGTGCCAGCAGCTTACAAGTCACCGGCCCTGAAGCTTTCTTT
TRBV5-4,.,TRBJ2-5,once,CASSFRGQETQYF,TGTGCCAGCAGCTTCAGGGGCCAAGAGACCCAGTACTTC
TRBV18,.,TRBJ1-1,few,CASSFSGETEAFF,TGTGCCAGCTCATTTTCAGGGGAGACTGAAGCTTTCTTT
TRBV18,TRBD1,TRBJ1-4,.,CASSFWTGRSDEKLFF,TGTGCCAGCTCATTTTGGACAGGCCGGAGTGATGAAAAACTGTTTTTT
TRBV7-8,TRBD1,TRBJ1-4,.,CASSLMGQQNEKLFF,TGTGCCAGCAGCTTAATGGGACAGCAAAATGAAAAACTGTTTTTT
TRBV5-1,.,TRBJ2-5,few,CASRAGSGETQYF,TGCGCCAGCAGGGCAGGGTCGGGAGAGACCCAGTACTTC
TRBV6-5,TRBD1,TRBJ1-2,.,CATWTGETTSYGYTF,TGTGCCACTTGGACAGGGGAGACAACCAGCTATGGCTACACCTTC
TRBV7-2,.,TRBJ1-3,.,CASSPGPSSGNTIYF,TGTGCCAGCAGCCCTGGACCGAGCTCTGGAAACACCATATATTTT
TRBV4-2,.,TRBJ2-3,few,CASSLYWGAEVTDTQYF,TGTGCCAGCAGCCTCTATTGGGGAGCGGAGGTGACAGATACGCAGTATTTT
TRBV27,.,TRBJ2-7,.,CASSSPTVNYEQYF,TGTGCCAGCAGTTCCCCGACAGTTAACTACGAGCAGTACTTC
TRBV21-1,.,TRBJ2-1,.,CASSKEVGQGANEQFF,.
TRBV7-8,.,TRBJ1-4,.,CASSLALGGGEKLFF,TGTGCCAGCAGCTTAGCACTGGGAGGTGGGGAAAAACTGTTTTTT
TRBV15,.,TRBJ1-4,.,CATSRDGGHNEKLFF,TGTGCCACCAGCAGAGATGGGGGACATAATGAAAAACTGTTTTTT
TRBV7-2,.,TRBJ2-1,.,CASSPAANEQFF,TGTGCCAGCAGCCCCGCGGCGAATGAGCAGTTCTTC
TRBV10-2,TRBD1,TRBJ2-7,.,CASSPGTVIREQYF,TGCGCCAGCAGTCCCGGGACAGTGATACGCGAGCAGTACTTC
TRBV9,TRBD2,TRBJ2-3,.,CASSVVGSGGRTDTQYF,TGTGCCAGCAGCGTAGTAGGTAGCGGGGGCCGCACAGATACGCAGTATTTT
TRBV27,TRBD1,TRBJ2-1,.,CASSIQGNNEQFF,TGTGCCAGCAGTATACAGGGGAACAATGAGCAGTTCTTC
TRBV5-1,.,TRBJ1-1,.,CASSLGVRAQGTEAFF,TGCGCCAGCAGCTTGGGGGTCAGGGCGCAGGGAACTGAAGCTTTCTTT
TRBV4-1,.,TRBJ1-5,.,CASSSSVLYSNQPQHF,TGCGCCAGCTCCTCGTCCGTCCTGTATAGCAATCAGCCCCAGCATTTT
TRBV12-5,.,TRBJ2-7,medium-sized,CASGLDVYEQYF,TGTGCTAGTGGTTTGGACGTTTACGAGCAGTACTTC
TRBV11-2,.,TRBJ2-5,.,CASSLATAEGVTQYF,TGTGCCAGCAGCTTAGCAACAGCAGAGGGGGTGACCCAGTACTTC
TRBV19,.,TRBJ2-3,.,CASSITVSTDTQYF,TGTGCCAGTAGTATCACCGTAAGCACAGATACGCAGTATTTT
TRBV30,.,TRBJ2-3,.,CAWMNPNTQYF,TGTGCCTGGATGAACCCAAATACGCAGTATTTT
TRBV18,TRBD1,TRBJ2-5,.,CASTQGTGQETQYF,TGTGCCAGCACACAGGGGACAGGCCAAGAGACCCAGTACTTC
TRBV10-2,.,TRBJ1-5,.,CASRKDRMDSQHF,TGCGCCAGCAGAAAAGACAGGATGGATTCCCAGCATTTT
TRBV15,.,TRBJ2-3,.,CATSRDPGASSTDTQYF,TGTGCCACCAGCAGAGACCCGGGGGCCTCTAGCACAGATACGCAGTATTTT
TRBV5-6,.,TRBJ1-2,.,CASSLALAEGGYTF,TGTGCCAGCAGCTTGGCTTTGGCAGAAGGTGGCTACACCTTC
TRBV5-1,.,TRBJ2-3,.,CASSFTSFETRTDTQYF,TGCGCCAGCAGCTTCACCTCTTTCGAGACCCGCACAGATACGCAGTATTTT
TRBV5-6,TRBD1,TRBJ2-7,.,CASSLSGRQGIEQYF,TGTGCCAGCAGCTTGAGCGGACGACAGGGGATCGAGCAGTACTTC